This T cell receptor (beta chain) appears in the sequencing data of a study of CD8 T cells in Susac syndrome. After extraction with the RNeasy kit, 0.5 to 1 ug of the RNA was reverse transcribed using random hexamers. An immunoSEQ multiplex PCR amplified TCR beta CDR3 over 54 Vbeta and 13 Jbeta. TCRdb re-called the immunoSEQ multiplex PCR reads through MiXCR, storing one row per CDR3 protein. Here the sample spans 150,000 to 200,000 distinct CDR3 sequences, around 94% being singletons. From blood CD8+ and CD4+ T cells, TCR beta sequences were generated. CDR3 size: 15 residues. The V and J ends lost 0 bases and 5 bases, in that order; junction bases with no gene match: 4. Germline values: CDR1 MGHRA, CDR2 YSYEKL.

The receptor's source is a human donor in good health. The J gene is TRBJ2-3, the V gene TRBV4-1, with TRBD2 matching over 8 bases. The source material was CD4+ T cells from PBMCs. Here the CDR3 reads CASSQDREGKDTQYF. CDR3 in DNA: TGCGCCAGCAGCCAAGATCGGGAGGGAAAAGATACGCAGTATTTT.